These 17 T cell receptor beta chains came from one sample sequenced in a study of blood T cell repertoires in COVID-19. The assay was immunoSEQ multiplex PCR, and TCRdb's table has in-frame clones only and misses some. The sample lists 210,000 or so clones, 65% to 85% occurring once. Sequencing was done on a sample of peripheral blood. The receptors stem from a middle-aged man with active or convalescent COVID-19.

This clone was seen a handful of times. The V gene is TRBV5-1, the J gene TRBJ1-6; unclear D gene. With 4 bases removed from V and 7 bases from J, the gap between germline ends came to 12 bases. The length of the CDR3 is 14 residues. Germline V gene data show CDR1 as SGHRS and CDR2 as YFSETQ. For the CDR3, the DNA is TGCGCCAGCAGCCCCGGACCGGGAAATTCACCCCTCCACTTT. The encoded protein is CASSPGPGNSPLHF.

V and J are TRBV29-1 and TRBJ1-1; no clear D gene. The CDR3 has 14 residues. CDR1 is SQVTM, CDR2 ANQGSEA, per germline. V was clipped by 2 bases and J by 0 bases, with 10 bases between them. The CDR3 loop is CSVESGPMNTEAFF. In DNA, the CDR3 is TGCAGCGTTGAATCGGGTCCCATGAACACTGAAGCTTTCTTT.

The chain has TRBV7-9 and TRBJ2-1; 8 nucleotides line up with TRBD2. The CDR3 covers 18 residues. The ends lost 0 bases at V and 0 bases at J; junction bases unmatched: 7. Germline assignment: CDR1 SEHNR and CDR2 FQNEAQ (reference sequence). The CDR3 protein is CASSLAALAGISYNEQFF. The CDR3 nucleotides read TGTGCCAGCAGCTTAGCGGCGTTAGCGGGAATCTCCTACAATGAGCAGTTCTTC.

The chain joins TRBV6-1 to TRBJ1-4; 11 nucleotides line up with TRBD1. V shed 2 bases, J shed 5 bases, and the junction held 1 base outside the gene matches. Germline CDR1 is MNHNS and CDR2 is SASEGT. The length of the CDR3 is 15 residues. The CDR3 here is CASSERDRGNEKLFF. CDR3 nucleotide sequence: TGTGCCAGCAGTGAACGGGACAGGGGGAATGAAAAACTGTTTTTT.

The chain links TRBV30 to TRBJ1-5; possible D gene TRBD1, 6 bases. This CDR3 region has 18 residues. V dropped 2 bases and J dropped 2 bases, with 22 bases sitting between them. Germline loops: CDR1 GTSNPN, CDR2 SVGIG (reference sequence). The CDR3: CAWSLPRGDMVGNQPQHF. For the CDR3, the DNA is TGTGCCTGGAGTCTCCCTCGGGGGGACATGGTGGGCAATCAGCCCCAGCATTTT.

This clone appeared a few times. The rearrangement joins TRBV12-3 or TRBV12-4 to TRBJ2-7, with 7 bases fitting TRBD2. The CDR3 length is 13 residues. V shed 5 bases and J 0 bases; nucleotides not matched to a gene: 1. CDR3 sequence reads: CASSRDYSYEQYF. CDR3 in DNA: TGTGCCAGCAGTCGGGACTACTCCTACGAGCAGTACTTC.

The chain has TRBV12-5 and TRBJ2-1; a possible D gene is TRBD1 (6 bases). The CDR3 sequence is 16 residues long. Trimming shortened V by 5 bases and J by 1 base, and 15 bases separated the two germline ends. Per germline, CDR1 LGHNT and CDR2 FRNRAP. The CDR3 spells CASGGRAGESYNEQFF. The DNA for the CDR3 is TGTGCTAGTGGTGGACGAGCAGGGGAATCCTACAATGAGCAGTTCTTC.

The CDR3 DNA follows: TGTGCCATCAGTGAGTTTGGGACTAGCACAGATACGCAGTATTTT. It translates to CAISEFGTSTDTQYF. The genes are TRBV10-3 and TRBJ2-3; D might be TRBD2 (6 bases). This CDR3 region has 15 residues. Germline values: CDR1 ENHRY, CDR2 SYGVKD. Trimming stripped 1 base from V and 0 bases from J, with 8 bases between.

The chain links TRBV3-1 (or the pseudogene TRBV3-2) to TRBJ2-7; TRBD1 matches at 7 bases. With 1 base clipped from V and 5 bases from J, the junction kept 2 bases outside the gene matches. CDR3 length: 13 amino acids. In germline, CDR1 is LGHDT, CDR2 YNNKEL (reference sequence). The CDR3 nucleotides read TGTGCCAGCAGCCAAGGACAGGGAGACGAGCAGTACTTC. As protein: CASSQGQGDEQYF.

V gene TRBV12-3 or TRBV12-4 combines with J gene TRBJ2-7, with unresolved D. Trimming left V 8 bases short and J 0 bases short, with 11 bases between. CDR3 length equals 13 residues. CDR3 sequence reads: CASSRRSSYEQYF. As DNA, the CDR3 is TGTGCCAGCTCCCGGCGGAGCTCCTACGAGCAGTACTTC.

The gene calls are TRBV9 and TRBJ2-5, with D possibly TRBD1 on 5 matching bases. CDR1 is SGDLS, CDR2 YYNGEE, per germline. This CDR3 comprises 14 residues. The V end lost 6 bases, the J end lost 0 bases, and 12 bases lay between the germline ends. The CDR3 bases are TGTGCCAGCACCACTGGGGCAGACCAAGAGACCCAGTACTTC. Protein product: CASTTGADQETQYF.

The chain combines TRBV3-1 (or the pseudogene TRBV3-2) with TRBJ2-3; 13 nucleotides line up with TRBD2. V shed 4 bases and J 6 bases; nucleotides not matched to a gene: 7. The CDR3 runs to 16 residues. CDR1 and CDR2 (germline): LGHDT, YNNKEL (reference sequence). CDR3: CASSLPRGLAGDTQYF. The CDR3 DNA sequence: TGTGCCAGCAGCCTCCCAAGGGGACTAGCGGGGGATACGCAGTATTTT.

This clone was counted only a few times. The rearrangement joins TRBV6-5 to TRBJ1-6; 8 nucleotides agree with TRBD1. V lost 6 bases to trimming and J lost 6 bases; unmatched junction nucleotides: 4. CDR1 and CDR2 (germline): MNHEY, SVGAGI. This CDR3 spans 14 amino acids. DNA of the CDR3: TGTGCCAGCAGACGGACAGGGCCTAATTCACCCCTCCACTTT. This codes for CASRRTGPNSPLHF.

CDR3 bases: TGTGCCAGCTCACCACCCCTAGCGGGGGGCACAGATACGCAGTATTTT. It encodes CASSPPLAGGTDTQYF. The chain has TRBV18 and TRBJ2-3; 10 bases map to TRBD2. Germline assignment: CDR1 KGHSH and CDR2 LQKENI. The V and J ends lost 0 bases and 1 base, in that order; junction bases with no gene match: 1. The CDR3 is made up of 16 amino acids.

This chain connects TRBV12-2 to TRBJ1-3. TRBV12-2 is classified as a pseudogene. CDR3 size: 14 residues. The CDR3 loop is CASRPGGAGNTIYF. Here the CDR3 DNA reads TGTGCAAGTCGCCCGGGGGGGGCTGGAAACACCATATATTTT.

CDR3 amino acids: CASSPRSGNTIYF. As DNA, the CDR3 is TGTGCCAGCTCACCCCGTTCTGGAAACACCATATATTTT. The V call is TRBV18, the J call TRBJ1-3; D not certain. Germline V CDR1 and CDR2: KGHSH, LQKENI. Trimming removed 3 bases from V and 1 base from J, with 4 bases in between. This CDR3 has 13 amino acids.

This clone was found once. The chain recombines TRBV24-1 with TRBJ2-5; 7 bases are a match to TRBD1. With 4 bases clipped from V and 1 base from J, the junction kept 5 bases outside the gene matches. CDR3 length: 15 amino acids. Germline values: CDR1 KGHDR, CDR2 SFDVKD. CDR3 in amino acids: CATSDRDSFQETQYF. The CDR3 DNA reads TGTGCCACCAGTGACCGGGACAGCTTCCAAGAGACCCAGTACTTC.